One and the same sample provided the 31 T cell receptor beta chains below, sequenced in a study of spatial heterogeneity in lung cancer. Via MiXCR, TCRdb re-called the 5' RACE reads, giving one row per CDR3 protein. The table shows 4,000 to 5,000 distinct CDR3 sequences, with roughly a sixth occurring only once. Time point denoted: sample taken at primary tumor resection. The authors sequenced whole RNA from tumor, nontumor lung or frozen PBMC without sorting. This sample comprised PBMCs, obtained at surgery. These receptors were taken from a male donor with early-stage non-small cell lung cancer.

This clonotype is deemed medium-sized. CDR3 amino acids: CASDLGRQGNEQFF. The CDR3 DNA follows: TGTGCTAGTGACTTGGGGAGACAGGGGAATGAGCAGTTCTTC. This sequence joins TRBV12-5 and TRBJ2-1, with 8 bases identical to TRBD1. Losses at the gene ends were 7 bases for V and 7 bases for J; bases not matched to a gene: 9. Germline CDR1 and CDR2: LGHNT and FRNRAP. The CDR3 is made up of 14 amino acids.

The chain uses TRBV20-1 and TRBJ2-1; 7 bases align to TRBD1. CDR1 and CDR2 from the germline V gene are DFQATT and SNEGSKA (reference sequence). The CDR3 is 12 residues long. V was clipped by 5 bases and J by 6 bases; unmatched bases: 4. CDR3 DNA sequence: TGCAGTGCTCAGGACAGGCTCAATGAGCAGTTCTTC. Its protein is CSAQDRLNEQFF.

By share, this clonotype counts as medium-sized (0.01 to 0.1%). The chain joins TRBV6-5 to TRBJ2-1; 9 bases line up with TRBD2. The CDR3 totals 14 residues. Germline V gene lookup returns CDR1 MNHEY and CDR2 SVGAGI. With 2 bases clipped from V and 7 bases from J, the junction kept 3 bases outside the gene matches. DNA of the CDR3: TGTGCCAGCAGTTACACGGGACTAGCAAATGAGCAGTTCTTC. Its protein is CASSYTGLANEQFF.

By share, this clonotype counts as medium-sized. CDR3 sequence: CAGSGVGELFF. The DNA for the CDR3 is TGTGCCGGAAGCGGGGTTGGGGAGCTGTTTTTT. V and J are TRBV6-1 and TRBJ2-2; TRBD2 matches 7 bases. Germline trimming cut 11 bases from V and 8 bases from J; bases unmatched to any gene: 5. Germline V gene lookup returns CDR1 MNHNS and CDR2 SASEGT. The CDR3 has 11 residues.

This clonotype was seen a few times. The genes are TRBV5-6 and TRBJ1-5; no firm D call. Germline CDR1 is SGHDT and CDR2 is YYEEEE. The length of the CDR3 is 15 residues. Trimming cost V 1 base and J 0 bases, with 8 bases left between them. The CDR3 DNA follows: TGTGCCAGCAGCTTGACCGACTATAGCAATCAGCCCCAGCATTTT. It yields the protein CASSLTDYSNQPQHF.

The genes are TRBV6-5 and TRBJ2-7; a possible D gene is TRBD1 (6 bases). V lost 1 base and J lost 2, with 9 bases in between. The CDR3 totals 14 residues. Germline-derived CDR1 and CDR2 are MNHEY and SVGAGI. CDR3 coding DNA: TGTGCCAGCAGTTACTTCCAGGGGACCTACGAGCAGTACTTC. Translating it yields CASSYFQGTYEQYF.

The genes are TRBV20-1 and TRBJ1-1; D unclear. The germline gives CDR1 DFQATT, CDR2 SNEGSKA (reference sequence). The CDR3 extends over 14 amino acids. V lost 3 bases and J 6 bases, leaving 17 bases between the germline ends. The CDR3 reads CSARFPGRFSEAFF. The CDR3 DNA reads as TGCAGTGCTAGGTTTCCGGGTAGGTTCTCTGAAGCTTTCTTT.

Comments on this clonotype: A single base separates this from a much larger clone, so it may be a read error. The chain links TRBV6-1 to TRBJ2-7; D not certain. Trimming pared 3 bases from V and 4 bases from J, leaving 10 bases between. The CDR3 runs to 13 residues. Germline CDR1 reads MNHNS; CDR2 reads SASEGT. As DNA, the CDR3 is TGTGCCAGCAGTGACCTACGGTTTTACGAGCAGTACTTC. Encoded protein: CASSDLRFYEQYF.

V gene TRBV5-4 combines with J gene TRBJ1-5; D might be TRBD1 (5 bases). This CDR3 is built from 16 residues. Germline-derived CDR1 and CDR2 are SGHNT and YYREEE (reference sequence). The V gene lost 6 bases and the J gene lost 3 bases, with 19 bases spanning the gap. The CDR3 here is CASIVRGVKVNQPQHF. CDR3 bases: TGTGCCAGCATCGTACGGGGGGTAAAAGTCAATCAGCCCCAGCATTTT.

This chain joins TRBV10-3 and TRBJ2-5, with unresolved D. Per germline, CDR1 ENHRY and CDR2 SYGVKD. V lost 6 bases and J lost 2, with 13 bases in between. This CDR3 is built from 14 residues. CDR3 DNA: TGTGCCATCAGACCTGCGTCAGCACAAGAGACCCAGTACTTC. Translated, it gives CAIRPASAQETQYF.

By frequency in the sample, this clonotype is medium-sized. CDR3 protein: CSATQGQGTGELFF. CDR3 in DNA: TGCAGTGCCACCCAGGGGCAAGGCACCGGGGAGCTGTTTTTT. This rearrangement joins TRBV20-1 to TRBJ2-2; a weak D match, TRBD1 (6 bases). Germline V CDR1 and CDR2: DFQATT, SNEGSKA (reference sequence). CDR3 length: 14 amino acids. The V gene lost 6 bases and the J gene lost 4 bases, with 15 bases spanning the gap.

This clonotype came up many times. The rearrangement uses TRBV7-2 and TRBJ2-2, with 8 positions matching TRBD2. J lost 1 base, V lost 5 bases, and 6 bases had no gene match. CDR1 is SGHTA and CDR2 is FQGNSA in the germline V gene. The CDR3 is made up of 16 amino acids. The CDR3 DNA sequence: TGTGCCAGCAGCCGGAGGAGCGGGGGGAACACCGGGGAGCTGTTTTTT. Protein sequence: CASSRRSGGNTGELFF.

This clonotype is medium-sized (0.01 to 0.1%). The chain joins TRBV7-3 to TRBJ2-1; D may be TRBD2 (6 bases). The germline CDR1 and CDR2 sequences are SGHTA and FQGTGA. The germline V and J ends were trimmed by 5 bases and 10 bases, with 12 bases remaining between them. The CDR3 is 12 amino acids. The CDR3 loop reads CASSPTAGEQFF. CDR3 DNA sequence: TGTGCCAGCAGCCCTACTGCGGGGGAGCAGTTCTTC.

About this clonotype itself: This sequence may be a read error, since a much larger clone differs from it by one base. The CDR3 spells CASSSSQLNSPLHF. The CDR3, as DNA: TGTGCCAGCAGCTCTTCCCAGTTGAATTCACCCCTCCACTTT. The rearrangement joins TRBV11-2 to TRBJ1-6, with no clear D. This CDR3 has 14 residues. CDR1 SGHAT and CDR2 FQNNGV come from the germline V gene. Trimming left V 4 bases short and J 7 bases short, with 11 bases between.

The chain links TRBV10-3 to TRBJ2-5; D is uncertain. Germline V lookup: CDR1 ENHRY, CDR2 SYGVKD. The ends were cut back, 11 bases at V and 3 bases at J, with 16 bases in the middle. The CDR3 consists of 13 residues. This CDR3 is CAAMARSEETQYF. In DNA, the CDR3 is TGTGCCGCCATGGCAAGATCAGAAGAGACCCAGTACTTC.

By its share, this clonotype is medium-sized (0.01 to 0.1%). This chain links TRBV4-1 with TRBJ1-3; D unresolved. V gave up 1 base and J gave up 9 bases, with 13 bases separating them. This CDR3 region has 14 residues. Germline V CDR1 and CDR2: MGHRA, YSYEKL. The CDR3 sequence: CASSQGRQTSTIYF. The CDR3 DNA is TGCGCCAGCAGCCAAGGTCGGCAAACCTCCACCATATATTTT.

By its share, this clonotype is medium-sized. The chain employs TRBV7-9 and TRBJ1-5; 8 bases match TRBD1. CDR1 and CDR2 (germline): SEHNR, FQNEAQ (reference sequence). The CDR3 is 16 amino acids. J gave up 4 bases and V 2 bases, and 7 bases lay outside the gene matches. Written as DNA, the CDR3 is TGTGCCAGCAGCTTAAGTAGGACAGGGACTAATCAGCCCCAGCATTTT. This codes for CASSLSRTGTNQPQHF.

This clonotype is medium-sized. The chain has TRBV24-1 and TRBJ2-3; 7 positions match TRBD1. The V gene end was trimmed by 9 bases and the J gene end by 2 bases; junction bases not matched to a gene: 1. From germline, CDR1 is KGHDR and CDR2 SFDVKD. The CDR3 consists of 12 residues. Here the CDR3 reads CATGQDTDTQYF. The CDR3 coding sequence is TGTGCCACCGGACAGGACACAGATACGCAGTATTTT.

This clonotype has only a few counts. The gene calls are TRBV29-1 and TRBJ1-1; D gene ambiguous. Germline-derived CDR1 and CDR2 are SQVTM and ANQGSEA. V was pared by 5 bases and J by 1 base, with 8 bases between. The CDR3 extends over 12 amino acids. The CDR3 coding sequence is TGCAGCGTTTTGGGTCAGAACACTGAAGCTTTCTTT. Translation: CSVLGQNTEAFF.

This clonotype was observed many times. The rearrangement links TRBV7-9 to TRBJ1-2; 7 bases match TRBD1. The V gene end was trimmed by 0 bases and the J gene end by 7 bases; junction bases not matched to a gene: 5. Per the germline V gene, CDR1 is SEHNR and CDR2 is FQNEAQ (reference sequence). This CDR3 has 14 amino acids. The CDR3 nucleotides are TGTGCCAGCAGCTTAGCGGCAGGGGGATTTGGCTACACCTTC. Translating gives CASSLAAGGFGYTF.

The chain joins TRBV20-1 to TRBJ2-7; D is tentatively TRBD1 or TRBD2 (6 bases each). V was clipped by 1 base and J by 9 bases, with 19 bases between them. CDR3 length: 14 residues. Germline V gene sequence: CDR1 DFQATT, CDR2 SNEGSKA (reference sequence). CDR3 in DNA: TGCAGTGCTAGAGTATCGGCAGGGGAGGTCGTGCAGTACTTC. It specifies CSARVSAGEVVQYF.

This clonotype appeared a single time. The gene calls are TRBV6-2 or TRBV6-3 and TRBJ1-1; 8 nucleotides align to TRBD1. CDR1 and CDR2 from the germline V gene are MNHEY and SVGEGT. The CDR3 length is 16 residues. V lost 4 bases and J lost 6; bases outside the gene matches: 13. The CDR3 protein is CASSFTVGQGASEAFF. The CDR3, as DNA: TGTGCCAGCAGTTTTACGGTCGGACAGGGAGCCTCTGAAGCTTTCTTT.

The rearrangement joins TRBV25-1 to TRBJ1-6; no firm D call. This CDR3 comprises 16 residues. The V gene lost 3 bases and the J gene lost 5 bases, with 14 bases spanning the gap. The germline V gene has CDR1 MGHDK and CDR2 SYGVNS. The CDR3 nucleotides read TGTGCCAGCAGTGATGCACACAAAATCAATAATTCACCCCTCCACTTT. Its translation: CASSDAHKINNSPLHF.

This clonotype is classed as medium-sized. The chain links TRBV12-3 or TRBV12-4 to TRBJ1-5; TRBD1 is a possible D gene (6 bases). The V end was cut by 2 bases, the J end by 5 bases, with 10 bases between. This CDR3 is 14 amino acids long. The CDR3 region has the DNA TGTGCCAGCAGTTTAACTGGGGGCCATCAGCCCCAGCATTTT. Protein product: CASSLTGGHQPQHF.

This clonotype was counted many times. The V call is TRBV6-5, the J call TRBJ1-5; D is unresolved. V lost 4 bases and J 0 bases, leaving 7 bases between the germline ends. This CDR3 has 14 residues. The germline V gene encodes CDR1 MNHEY and CDR2 SVGAGI. CDR3 sequence reads: CASSSDNSNQPQHF. The DNA for the CDR3 is TGTGCCAGCAGTTCAGACAATAGCAATCAGCCCCAGCATTTT.

This clonotype is medium-sized by share. The chain employs TRBV7-9 and TRBJ1-1; D is unclear. Per the germline V gene, CDR1 is SEHNR and CDR2 is FQNEAQ (reference sequence). The length of the CDR3 is 11 residues. Trimming cost V 7 bases and J 8 bases, with 11 bases left between them. The CDR3 DNA reads TGTGCCAGCACGCGTTACGACGAAGCTTTCTTT. Its translation: CASTRYDEAFF.

This chain uses TRBV4-1 with TRBJ2-5; the D is unclear. V lost 0 bases and J lost 7, with 9 bases in between. There are 13 residues in the CDR3. The V gene's germline CDR1 is MGHRA and CDR2 YSYEKL. The CDR3 here is CASSQELGATQYF. The CDR3 DNA reads TGCGCCAGCAGCCAAGAACTGGGCGCGACCCAGTACTTC.

By proportion, this clonotype is medium-sized. The rearrangement uses TRBV12-3 or TRBV12-4 and TRBJ1-1; the D is unclear. Trimming left V 2 bases short and J 0 bases short, with 7 bases between. The CDR3 runs to 14 residues. The CDR3 bases are TGTGCCAGCAGTTTAAGTGCCCTGAACACTGAAGCTTTCTTT. Protein: CASSLSALNTEAFF.

This clonotype has at least ten counts. The chain carries TRBV7-2 and TRBJ1-2; 8 bases fit TRBD1. Trimming cost V 5 bases and J 4 bases; bases outside gene matches: 9. The germline V gene encodes CDR1 SGHTA and CDR2 FQGNSA. The CDR3 contains 15 residues. Here the CDR3 reads CASSKGQGWSYGYTF. In DNA form, the CDR3 reads TGTGCCAGCAGCAAAGGACAGGGATGGTCCTATGGCTACACCTTC.

This chain links TRBV20-1 with TRBJ2-2; possibly TRBD1 for D (6 bases). V was pared by 1 base and J by 6 bases, with 15 bases between. This CDR3 is built from 15 residues. Germline CDR1 and CDR2: DFQATT and SNEGSKA (reference sequence). The CDR3 region is CSARAEGGFSGELFF. In nucleotides, the CDR3 is TGCAGTGCTAGAGCCGAAGGGGGTTTTTCCGGGGAGCTGTTTTTT.

This clonotype ranks as medium-sized. The chain joins TRBV7-2 to TRBJ2-5, with 16 bases that match TRBD2. CDR3 length equals 18 residues. Germline lookup yields CDR1 SGHTA and CDR2 FQGNSA. V lost 6 bases to trimming and J lost 2 bases; unmatched junction nucleotides: 9. The CDR3 nucleotides are TGTGCCAGCAGGACCGGGACTAGCGGGGGGGCGAGGCAAGAGACCCAGTACTTC. Protein product: CASRTGTSGGARQETQYF.